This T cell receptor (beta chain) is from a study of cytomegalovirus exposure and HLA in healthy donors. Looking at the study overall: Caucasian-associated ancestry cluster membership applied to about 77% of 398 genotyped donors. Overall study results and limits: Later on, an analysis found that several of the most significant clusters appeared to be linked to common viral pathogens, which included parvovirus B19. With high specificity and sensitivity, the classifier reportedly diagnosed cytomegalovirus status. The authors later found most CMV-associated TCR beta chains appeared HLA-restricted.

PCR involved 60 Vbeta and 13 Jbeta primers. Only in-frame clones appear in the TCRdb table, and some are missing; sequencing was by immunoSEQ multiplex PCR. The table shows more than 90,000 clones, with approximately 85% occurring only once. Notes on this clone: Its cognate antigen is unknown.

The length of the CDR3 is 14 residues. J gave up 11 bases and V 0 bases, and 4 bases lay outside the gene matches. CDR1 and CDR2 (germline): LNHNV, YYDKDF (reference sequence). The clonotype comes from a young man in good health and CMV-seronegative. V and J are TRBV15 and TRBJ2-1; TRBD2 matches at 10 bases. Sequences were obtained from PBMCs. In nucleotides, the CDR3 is TGTGCCACCAGCAGAGATAGCGGGAGGTTTCAGCAGTTCTTC. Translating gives CATSRDSGRFQQFF.